The 20 T cell receptor beta chains reported below all come from one sample, sequenced in a study of technical replicates of blood from a few donors (dated by TCRdb to the late 2010s). Library preparation employed the immunoSEQ multiplex PCR assay. The immuneACCESS repertoire file appears here via TCRdb, limited to in-frame rearrangements. These files lack a portion of the clones; in checked studies, under half of the deficit traces to unresolved V genes, and the cause of the others is not known. The sample data list about 70,000 clones, and over 85% of these were observed just once. Clones ranked in the top ten supply 0.3% to 0.5% of the sample. The sample taken for sequencing was T cells isolated from PBMCs. These receptors were taken from a human donor in good health.

The chain carries TRBV7-2 and TRBJ1-4; 9 nucleotides agree with TRBD1. CDR1 is SGHTA, CDR2 FQGNSA, per germline. The CDR3 extends over 14 amino acids. J lost 7 bases, V lost 5 bases, and 5 bases had no gene match. CDR3 amino acids: CASSPQGAGEKLFF. DNA of the CDR3: TGTGCCAGCAGCCCACAGGGGGCGGGTGAAAAACTGTTTTTT.

CDR3 sequence: CASSLRLAGLYNEQFF. The CDR3 DNA reads as TGTGCCAGCAGCCTGCGACTAGCGGGACTTTACAATGAGCAGTTCTTC. The V and J genes are TRBV14 and TRBJ2-1; 11 bases agree with TRBD2. The junction had 6 bases not matched to a gene; V was cut back by 4 bases and J by 4 bases. This CDR3 has 16 amino acids. The germline CDR1 and CDR2 sequences are SGHDN and FVKESK.

Note on this clone: The sample holds other DNA sequences that translate to the same CDR3. This chain joins TRBV27 and TRBJ2-1, with 7 nucleotides matching TRBD2. This CDR3 has 13 residues. Looked up from germline, CDR1 is MNHEY and CDR2 is SMNVEV (reference sequence). Germline trimming cut 2 bases from V and 7 bases from J; bases unmatched to any gene: 2. CDR3 coding DNA: TGTGCCAGCAGTTTAGACGGGGGGAATGAGCAGTTCTTC. It specifies CASSLDGGNEQFF.

The chain employs TRBV30 and TRBJ2-3; D might be TRBD2 (5 bases). Germline CDR1 GTSNPN, CDR2 SVGIG (reference sequence). The CDR3 consists of 14 residues. V was pared by 5 bases and J by 2 bases, with 14 bases between. The CDR3 sequence is CAWSSQTATDTQYF. CDR3 in DNA: TGTGCCTGGTCTAGCCAGACCGCCACAGATACGCAGTATTTT.

The chain links TRBV4-3 to TRBJ2-7; D unclear. The CDR3 length is 14 residues. Per germline, CDR1 LGHNA and CDR2 YSLEER. Trimming took off 0 bases at V and 0 bases at J, with 6 bases between the two ends. The DNA of the CDR3 is TGCGCCAGCAGCCAAGATTGGAGCTCCTACGAGCAGTACTTC. This sequence encodes CASSQDWSSYEQYF.

The chain has TRBV4-2 and TRBJ1-1, with a possible D match to TRBD1 (5 bases). CDR1 and CDR2 (germline): LGHNA, YNFKEQ. The germline V and J ends were trimmed by 0 bases and 3 bases, with 11 bases remaining between them. The CDR3 has 15 amino acids. The CDR3 region is CASSQEPARDTEAFF. CDR3 sequence (DNA): TGTGCCAGCAGCCAAGAGCCCGCCAGGGACACTGAAGCTTTCTTT.

The genes are TRBV4-3 and TRBJ1-2; a weak D match, TRBD1 (6 bases). Germline-derived CDR1 and CDR2 are LGHNA and YSLEER. The CDR3 spans 17 residues. Trimming removed 0 bases from V and 4 bases from J, with 18 bases in between. The CDR3 reads CASSQDTGPFSLYGYTF. The DNA for the CDR3 is TGCGCCAGCAGCCAAGATACAGGGCCCTTTTCTCTCTATGGCTACACCTTC.

The chain joins TRBV15 to TRBJ2-5; tentative D call: TRBD2 (6 bases). The germline V gene has CDR1 LNHNV and CDR2 YYDKDF (reference sequence). The CDR3 has 16 residues. Trimming shortened V by 4 bases and J by 5 bases, and 20 bases separated the two germline ends. The DNA of the CDR3 is TGTGCCACCAGCACCTTAGGGACGGGAGTTGCGGAGACCCAGTACTTC. Its translation is CATSTLGTGVAETQYF.

This clone was seen only once. The chain recombines TRBV6-5 with TRBJ2-7; the match to TRBD1 covers 9 bases. Per germline, CDR1 MNHEY and CDR2 SVGAGI. V shed 2 bases and J 5 bases; nucleotides not matched to a gene: 4. This CDR3 contains 14 residues. CDR3 residues: CASSYGGTGNEQYF. CDR3 DNA: TGTGCCAGCAGTTACGGGGGGACAGGGAACGAGCAGTACTTC.

The CDR3 sequence: CASSLAGGRVMNEQFF. DNA for the CDR3: TGTGCCAGCAGCTTAGCTGGCGGGAGGGTTATGAATGAGCAGTTCTTC. The chain is built from TRBV11-1 and TRBJ2-1; 9 bases match TRBD2. CDR3 length equals 16 residues. Trimming took 0 bases from V and 7 from J; bases not matched to a gene: 7. Per germline, CDR1 SGHAT and CDR2 FQDESV (reference sequence).

This clone was seen a single time. Compared with germline, one end of the junction differs, possibly owing to a read error. The CDR3 loop reads CAWRGAQDTQYF. The DNA for the CDR3 is TGTGCTTGGAGGGGGGCCCAAGATACGCAGTATTTT. V and J are TRBV30 and TRBJ2-3; D tentatively reads TRBD1 or TRBD2 (6 bases each). This CDR3 is built from 12 residues. Germline lookup yields CDR1 GTSNPN and CDR2 SVGIG (reference sequence).

The genes are TRBV5-1 and TRBJ2-1; D possibly corresponds to TRBD2 (5 bases). Germline CDR1 reads SGHRS; CDR2 reads YFSETQ. The CDR3 length is 17 residues. V gave up 5 bases and J gave up 0 bases, with 18 bases separating them. The DNA for the CDR3 is TGCGCCAGCAGTCCCCCAACAGCACTAGTCTCCTACAATGAGCAGTTCTTC. The encoded protein is CASSPPTALVSYNEQFF.

The V and J genes are TRBV29-1 and TRBJ1-2; 7 bases agree with TRBD1. The CDR3 covers 12 residues. V shed 4 bases and J 6 bases; nucleotides not matched to a gene: 5. CDR1 and CDR2 from the germline V gene are SQVTM and ANQGSEA. Here the CDR3 DNA reads TGCAGCGTTGCAGGGGGGAGGCATGGCTACACCTTC. Residues: CSVAGGRHGYTF.

The rearrangement uses TRBV11-2 and TRBJ1-1; possibly TRBD1 for D (5 bases). CDR3 size: 15 residues. Germline CDR1 reads SGHAT; CDR2 reads FQNNGV. Trimming pared 1 base from V and 1 base from J, leaving 10 bases between. The CDR3 DNA is TGTGCCAGCAGCTTAGGAGCCCAGGGGAACACTGAAGCTTTCTTT. It yields the protein CASSLGAQGNTEAFF.

This chain uses TRBV27 with TRBJ2-1; the match to TRBD1 covers 9 bases. After removal of 2 bases from V and 4 bases from J, the junction contained 3 bases not matched to a gene. In germline, CDR1 is MNHEY, CDR2 SMNVEV (reference sequence). The CDR3 length is 15 residues. The CDR3 sequence: CASSLRGQGYNEQFF. The CDR3 DNA reads as TGTGCCAGCAGTTTAAGGGGACAGGGATACAATGAGCAGTTCTTC.

The chain carries TRBV29-1 and TRBJ1-2; TRBD1 matches 10 bases. Germline V gene lookup returns CDR1 SQVTM and CDR2 ANQGSEA. V trimming: 5 bases; J trimming: 4 bases; junction bases outside the gene matches: 7. The CDR3 totals 14 residues. This CDR3 reads CSVRSRTGGYGYTF. The CDR3 DNA reads as TGCAGCGTTCGAAGTAGGACAGGGGGCTATGGCTACACCTTC.

The V gene is TRBV4-1, the J gene TRBJ2-7, with unresolved D. Germline values: CDR1 MGHRA, CDR2 YSYEKL. V lost 0 bases and J lost 3, with 6 bases in between. This CDR3 has 13 residues. The chain's CDR3 is CASSQEEIYEQYF. In nucleotides, the CDR3 is TGCGCCAGCAGCCAAGAAGAGATCTACGAGCAGTACTTC.

The rearrangement uses TRBV28 and TRBJ2-1, with D tentatively TRBD1 (6 bases). The CDR3 contains 14 residues. V gave up 5 bases and J gave up 4 bases, with 12 bases separating them. Germline V CDR1 and CDR2: MDHEN, SYDVKM. This CDR3 is CASSVVDRYNEQFF. The DNA for the CDR3 is TGTGCCAGCAGTGTAGTAGACAGGTACAATGAGCAGTTCTTC.

The rearrangement links TRBV13 to TRBJ1-2, with TRBD1 matching over 10 bases. After removal of 4 bases from V and 4 bases from J, the junction contained 0 bases not matched to a gene. The germline V gene encodes CDR1 PRHDT and CDR2 FYEKMQ (reference sequence). The CDR3 spans 13 residues. This chain's CDR3 is CASSWTGGYGYTF. As DNA, the CDR3 is TGTGCCAGCAGCTGGACAGGGGGCTATGGCTACACCTTC.

The chain carries TRBV19 and TRBJ1-2, with TRBD1 as a possible D gene (6 bases). Germline V lookup: CDR1 LNHDA, CDR2 SQIVND (reference sequence). CDR3 size: 15 residues. V gave up 4 bases and J gave up 5 bases, with 17 bases separating them. CDR3 amino acids: CASSTLQDRRYGYTF. CDR3 nucleotides: TGTGCCAGTAGTACATTACAGGACAGAAGGTATGGCTACACCTTC. Full variable domain (rest looked up from reference TRBV19 and TRBJ1-2): DGGITQSPKYLFRKEGQNVTLSCEQNLNHDAMYWYRQDPGQGLRLIYYSQIVNDFQKGDIAEGYSVSREKKESFPLTVTSAQKNPTAFYLCASSTLQDRRYGYTFGSGTRLTVV.